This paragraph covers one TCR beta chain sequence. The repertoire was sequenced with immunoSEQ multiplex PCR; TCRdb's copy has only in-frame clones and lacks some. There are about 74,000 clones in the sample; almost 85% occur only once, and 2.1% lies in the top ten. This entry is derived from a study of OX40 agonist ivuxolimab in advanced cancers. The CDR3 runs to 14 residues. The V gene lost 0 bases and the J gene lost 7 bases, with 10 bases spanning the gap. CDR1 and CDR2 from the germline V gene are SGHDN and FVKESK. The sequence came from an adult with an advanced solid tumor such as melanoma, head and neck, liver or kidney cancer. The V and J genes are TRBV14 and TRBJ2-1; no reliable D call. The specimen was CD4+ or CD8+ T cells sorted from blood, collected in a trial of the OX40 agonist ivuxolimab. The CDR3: CASSQDGLRNEQFF. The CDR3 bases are TGTGCCAGCAGCCAAGATGGGCTTAGGAATGAGCAGTTCTTC.